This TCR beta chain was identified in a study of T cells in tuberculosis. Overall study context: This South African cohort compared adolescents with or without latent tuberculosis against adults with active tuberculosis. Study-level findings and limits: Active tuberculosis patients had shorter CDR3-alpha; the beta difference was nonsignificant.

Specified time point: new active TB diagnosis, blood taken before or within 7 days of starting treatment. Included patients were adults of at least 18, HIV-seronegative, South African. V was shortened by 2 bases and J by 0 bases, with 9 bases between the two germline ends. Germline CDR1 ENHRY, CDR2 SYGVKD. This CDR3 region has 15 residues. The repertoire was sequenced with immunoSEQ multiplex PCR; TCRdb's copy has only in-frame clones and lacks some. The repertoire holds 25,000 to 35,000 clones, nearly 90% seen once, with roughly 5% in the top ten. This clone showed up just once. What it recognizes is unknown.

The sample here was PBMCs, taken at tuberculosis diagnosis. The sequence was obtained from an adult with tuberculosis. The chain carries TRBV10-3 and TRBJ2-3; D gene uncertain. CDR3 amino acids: CAISEPGSSTDTQYF. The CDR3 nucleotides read TGTGCCATCAGTGAGCCCGGGTCCAGCACAGATACGCAGTATTTT.